Following are 15 T cell receptor beta chains from one sample sequenced in a study of shared clonotypes between healthy human individuals. Naive CD8 cells lacked CD45RO, underwent positive selection for CCR7 and left out terminally differentiated effector memory CD45RA+ cells. Profiling relied on immunoSEQ multiplex PCR, and the TCRdb table lists in-frame clones only, not all of them. The profile shows about 2,200,000 clones, approximately 94% of them singletons. The sample was naive CD8+ T cells from PBMCs. The receptors stem from a young man in good health. Some clones in this sample may be carry-over from other donors' samples.

The chain uses TRBV10-3 and TRBJ2-7; 10 nucleotides line up with TRBD2. CDR1 is ENHRY, CDR2 SYGVKD, per germline. This CDR3 spans 15 amino acids. The ends lost 5 bases at V and 1 base at J; junction bases unmatched: 5. As DNA, the CDR3 is TGTGCCATCAGTACGCCAGCGGGAGGGTCCTACGAGCAGTACTTC. Amino acid sequence: CAISTPAGGSYEQYF.

V usage is TRBV7-6 and J usage is TRBJ2-5, with a weak D call TRBD1 (6 bases). The CDR3 length is 13 residues. Deletions cut 3 bases from V and 3 bases from J, with 8 bases between. Per the germline V gene, CDR1 is SGHVS and CDR2 is FNYEAQ. The CDR3 protein is CASSFRTEETQYF. The CDR3 coding sequence is TGTGCCAGCAGCTTCCGGACAGAAGAGACCCAGTACTTC.

The V gene is TRBV27, the J gene TRBJ2-7; either TRBD1 or TRBD2 may fit D (6 bases each). Germline CDR1 and CDR2: MNHEY and SMNVEV (reference sequence). The V end was cut by 2 bases, the J end by 2 bases, with 13 bases between. The CDR3 extends over 15 amino acids. Written as DNA, the CDR3 is TGTGCCAGCAGTTTACTACAGGGAGGACCCTACGAGCAGTACTTC. Its translation is CASSLLQGGPYEQYF.

The V gene is TRBV30, the J gene TRBJ1-1; D not resolved. Trimming took 6 bases from V and 0 from J, leaving 20 bases between them. This CDR3 comprises 16 residues. Germline values: CDR1 GTSNPN, CDR2 SVGIG (reference sequence). The CDR3 bases are TGTGCCTGTCTGCAGGACGGGTCCCCCATGAACACTGAAGCTTTCTTT. It specifies CACLQDGSPMNTEAFF.

The chain has TRBV6-5 and TRBJ2-5, with D possibly being TRBD2 (6 bases). The J call may be mistaken, given a closer DNA end match to TRBJ2-7. This CDR3 region has 15 residues. CDR1 is MNHEY and CDR2 is SVGAGI in the germline V gene. CDR3 region: CASSYSGPSSYEQYF. CDR3 bases: TGTGCCAGCAGTTACAGCGGGCCGAGCTCCTACGAGCAGTACTTC.

The chain recombines TRBV7-9 with TRBJ1-2; no firm D call. The V end lost 7 bases, the J end lost 4 bases, and 16 bases lay between the germline ends. CDR3 length: 14 residues. Germline CDR1 SEHNR, CDR2 FQNEAQ (reference sequence). Written as DNA, the CDR3 is TGTGCCAGCACCCCCCGTGTATTCGCCTATGGCTACACCTTC. This translates into CASTPRVFAYGYTF.

This clone has just one count. The chain links TRBV19 to TRBJ1-5, with TRBD1 matching 7 bases. CDR3 length equals 16 residues. The germline CDR1 and CDR2 sequences are LNHDA and SQIVND (reference sequence). Trimming took 3 bases from V and 0 from J; bases not matched to a gene: 5. CDR3 bases: TGTGCCAGTAGTATGGGGGACAGCTATAGCAATCAGCCCCAGCATTTT. This codes for CASSMGDSYSNQPQHF.

This chain links TRBV6-5 with TRBJ2-3, with D perhaps TRBD1 (6 bases). Germline V gives CDR1 MNHEY, CDR2 SVGAGI. V lost 6 bases, J lost 2 bases, and 15 bases lay in between. CDR3 size: 15 residues. The CDR3 protein is CASRQQGRVTDTQYF. CDR3 in DNA: TGTGCCAGCAGACAACAGGGAAGAGTCACAGATACGCAGTATTTT.

The chain is built from TRBV4-1 and TRBJ2-2, with 10 bases lining up with TRBD2. CDR3 size: 18 residues. Germline CDR1 is MGHRA and CDR2 is YSYEKL. J lost 3 bases, V lost 1 base, and 8 bases had no gene match. CDR3 bases: TGCGCCAGCAGCCAAGGGCCAGCGGGAGGGCCACACACCGGGGAGCTGTTTTTT. This codes for CASSQGPAGGPHTGELFF.

The CDR3 region is CASSPRLSYEQYF. CDR3 DNA: TGTGCCAGCAGTCCACGTTTGTCCTACGAGCAGTACTTC. The rearrangement links TRBV28 to TRBJ2-7, with D uncertain. V was shortened by 5 bases and J by 1 base, with 9 bases between the two germline ends. Germline V lookup: CDR1 MDHEN, CDR2 SYDVKM. The CDR3 sequence is 13 residues long. Together with reference TRBV28 and TRBJ2-7, the CDR3 gives the full variable domain: DVKVTQSSRYLVKRTGEKVFLECVQDMDHENMFWYRQDPGLGLRLIYFSYDVKMKEKGDIPEGYSVSREKKERFSLILESASTNQTSMYLCASSPRLSYEQYFGPGTRLTVT.

V and J are TRBV13 and TRBJ2-3, with D unclear. The CDR3 contains 16 residues. Germline V lookup: CDR1 PRHDT, CDR2 FYEKMQ (reference sequence). The V gene lost 6 bases and the J gene lost 3 bases, with 19 bases spanning the gap. The CDR3 DNA is TGTGCCAGCAGACATGGGGATAATTCAGCGACAGATACGCAGTATTTT. It codes for CASRHGDNSATDTQYF. Variable domain in full (rest from reference TRBV13 and TRBJ2-3): AAGVIQSPRHLIKEKRETATLKCYPIPRHDTVYWYQQGPGQDPQFLISFYEKMQSDKGSIPDRFSAQQFSDYHSELNMSSLELGDSALYFCASRHGDNSATDTQYFGPGTRLTVL.

The chain joins TRBV4-1 to TRBJ2-7; 10 nucleotides agree with TRBD1. CDR3 length: 16 residues. With 8 bases clipped from V and 1 base from J, the junction kept 11 bases outside the gene matches. Germline V CDR1 and CDR2: MGHRA, YSYEKL. As DNA, the CDR3 is TGCGCCAGCGCATCGTTCGGGACAGGGGTATCCTACGAGCAGTACTTC. Its protein product is CASASFGTGVSYEQYF.

Comment on this clone: The junction shows a germline mismatch at one end, possibly a read error. The rearrangement uses TRBV7-9 and TRBJ1-1; TRBD1 aligns across 7 bases. Germline-derived CDR1 and CDR2 are SEHNR and FQNEAQ (reference sequence). The CDR3 runs to 11 residues. The CDR3 nucleotides read TGTGCCGGCAGCACGGGACAGGAAGCTTTCTTT. This encodes CAGSTGQEAFF.

The CDR3 DNA reads TGTGCCAGCAGCCAAGGGGTGGTCAGATCGTCTGGAACTGAAGCTTTCTTT. It is translated as CASSQGVVRSSGTEAFF. The rearrangement uses TRBV14 and TRBJ1-1; D is uncertain. The CDR3 contains 17 residues. CDR1 and CDR2 (germline): SGHDN, FVKESK. V lost 1 base and J 5 bases, leaving 20 bases between the germline ends.

This chain connects TRBV7-9 to TRBJ2-1, with D unresolved. From germline, CDR1 is SEHNR and CDR2 FQNEAQ (reference sequence). Deletions cut 11 bases from V and 7 bases from J, with 9 bases between. The CDR3 sequence is 10 residues long. CDR3 sequence reads: CAPGQNEQFF. The CDR3 nucleotides are TGTGCCCCCGGTCAAAATGAGCAGTTCTTC.